This is a list of T cell receptor beta chains from one sample in a study of human T cells and chemical hapten exposure. Using its own MiXCR run on the RACE reads, TCRdb lists one record per CDR3 protein. Of tens of thousands of distinct CDR3 sequences in the sample, about 3.9% were seen once. The sequencing input was whole blood. The origin of the receptors is a female donor in good health. Some clones in this sample may be carry-over from other donors' samples. Each CDR3 is given with its conserved first and last residue. Each record gives: J gene, clone size, V gene, D gene, CDR3 protein, CDR3 DNA. The D gene is left open where the match is weak. Size values are once, few and many counts, or a class for expanded clones, and some rows have none.

>TRBJ2-3|many|TRBV29-1|.
CSVERGYTDTQYF
TGCAGCGTAGAGAGGGGCTACACAGATACGCAGTATTTT
>TRBJ2-3|many|TRBV12-3/TRBV12-4|TRBD1
CASSLSDEGAIDTQYF
TGTGCCAGCAGTTTAAGCGATGAGGGGGCCATAGATACGCAGTATTTT
>TRBJ1-1|many|TRBV6-2/TRBV6-3|.
CASTLTVNTEAFF
TGTGCCAGCACCCTGACTGTGAACACTGAAGCTTTCTTT
>TRBJ1-1|many|TRBV12-3/TRBV12-4|.
CASSFHRPMNTEAFF
TGTGCCAGCAGTTTTCACAGACCAATGAACACTGAAGCTTTCTTT
>TRBJ2-5|.|TRBV19|.
CAIGTGFGKETQYF
TGTGCCATCGGAACGGGTTTTGGGAAAGAGACCCAGTACTTC
>TRBJ1-1|.|TRBV28|.
CASSPTPGMNTEAFF
TGTGCCAGCAGCCCCACCCCGGGGATGAACACTGAAGCTTTCTTT
>TRBJ2-1|.|TRBV10-3|.
CAISVDLGRTSGSSYNEQFF
TGTGCCATCAGTGTTGACTTGGGGAGGACATCGGGGAGCTCCTACAATGAGCAGTTCTTC
>TRBJ1-2|.|TRBV20-1|TRBD1
CSARAGGGVYGYTF
TGCAGTGCTAGAGCAGGGGGCGGCGTCTATGGCTACACCTTC
>TRBJ2-1|many|TRBV6-4|.
CASSDSHDPSNEQFF
TGTGCCAGCAGTGACTCGCACGACCCCAGCAATGAGCAGTTCTTC
>TRBJ2-1|.|TRBV2|.
CASTLEPISYNEQFF
TGTGCCAGCACCCTAGAACCCATCTCCTACAATGAGCAGTTCTTC
>TRBJ1-4|many|TRBV28|.
CASSLASGREKLFF
TGTGCCAGCAGTTTGGCGTCAGGGAGGGAAAAACTGTTTTTT
>TRBJ2-1|many|TRBV6-6|TRBD2
CASRQRGLNEQFF
TGTGCCAGCCGCCAGCGGGGGTTGAATGAGCAGTTCTTC
>TRBJ2-3|many|TRBV7-9|.
CASLTSRTDTQYF
TGTGCCAGCCTCACGTCCCGGACAGATACGCAGTATTTT
>TRBJ1-5|.|TRBV11-2|.
CASSLVCDASNQPQHF
TGTGCCAGCAGCTTAGTCTGCGATGCTTCTAATCAGCCCCAGCATTTT
>TRBJ2-3|many|TRBV18|.
CASSPRATTDTDTQYF
TGTGCCAGCTCACCTCGGGCCACTACTGACACAGATACGCAGTATTTT
>TRBJ1-2|many|TRBV2|.
CASRPDTYGYTF
TGTGCCAGCAGACCAGACACCTATGGCTACACCTTC
>TRBJ1-6|few|TRBV29-1|.
CSVRGSINSPLNF
TGCAGCGTCAGGGGTTCGATTAATTCACCCCTCAACTTT
>TRBJ2-5|many|TRBV5-1|TRBD2
CASSLRLAGGQETQYF
TGCGCCAGCAGCTTGAGGCTAGCGGGGGGCCAAGAGACCCAGTACTTC
>TRBJ1-4|many|TRBV27|.
CASSLGGVYRANEKLFF
TGTGCCAGCAGTTTAGGCGGGGTATACAGGGCGAATGAAAAACTGTTTTTT
>TRBJ2-3|many|TRBV18|.
CASSLLGDTQYF
TGTGCCAGCTCTCTCCTAGGGGATACGCAGTATTTT
>TRBJ2-7|many|TRBV6-2/TRBV6-3|.
CASRTTGTPTYEQYF
TGTGCCAGCAGGACTACCGGGACACCCACCTACGAGCAGTACTTC
>TRBJ1-1|.|TRBV3-1|TRBD1
CASSPTGRPEAFF
TGTGCCAGCAGCCCGACAGGGAGACCTGAAGCTTTCTTT
>TRBJ2-1|many|TRBV10-3|.
CAISESGVYYNEQFF
TGTGCCATCAGTGAGTCGGGCGTCTACTACAATGAGCAGTTCTTC
>TRBJ1-4|many|TRBV12-3/TRBV12-4|.
CASSPPATNEKLFF
TGTGCCAGCAGCCCACCCGCAACTAATGAAAAACTGTTTTTT
>TRBJ1-5|many|TRBV12-3/TRBV12-4|.
CASSSTGLGQPQHF
TGTGCCAGCAGCTCCACAGGGTTGGGTCAGCCCCAGCATTTT
>TRBJ1-6|many|TRBV4-3|.
CASSQDGGLYSPLHF
TGCGCCAGCAGCCAAGACGGAGGCCTTTATTCACCCCTCCACTTT
>TRBJ2-1|.|TRBV19|TRBD2
CASSMLAGDEQFF
TGTGCCAGTAGTATGTTAGCGGGAGACGAGCAGTTCTTC
>TRBJ1-2|many|TRBV6-5|TRBD1
CASSYPPGQGDGYTF
TGTGCCAGCAGTTACCCACCGGGACAGGGGGATGGCTACACCTTC
>TRBJ1-2|many|TRBV6-1|TRBD1
CASSDGDRGRPGYTF
TGTGCCAGCAGTGATGGGGACAGGGGAAGGCCTGGCTACACCTTC
>TRBJ2-1|.|TRBV20-1|TRBD2
CSARDWGGAYNEQFF
TGCAGTGCTAGAGATTGGGGGGGGGCCTACAATGAGCAGTTCTTC
>TRBJ2-7|many|TRBV5-1|.
CASSLSIGGAPIYEQYF
TGCGCCAGCAGCTTGAGCATCGGGGGAGCTCCCATCTACGAGCAGTACTTC
>TRBJ1-1|many|TRBV12-3/TRBV12-4|.
CASSLGTSNTEAFF
TGTGCCAGCAGTTTAGGGACAAGTAACACTGAAGCTTTCTTT
>TRBJ1-1|many|TRBV12-3/TRBV12-4|TRBD1
CASSLAPGGGTEAFF
TGTGCCAGCAGTTTAGCGCCAGGGGGTGGCACTGAAGCTTTCTTT
>TRBJ2-2|many|TRBV7-8|.
CASSSRWTGELFF
TGTGCCAGCAGCAGCCGCTGGACCGGGGAGCTGTTTTTT
>TRBJ2-7|many|TRBV28|TRBD2
CASSLSGLAGREQYF
TGTGCCAGCAGTTTATCGGGACTAGCGGGGCGCGAGCAGTACTTC
>TRBJ2-5|many|TRBV29-1|.
CSVDRQGKTQYF
TGCAGCGTTGACAGGCAGGGGAAGACCCAGTACTTC
>TRBJ2-3|.|TRBV29-1|.
CSVGGSGTDTQYF
TGCAGCGTTGGGGGGAGTGGAACAGATACGCAGTATTTT
>TRBJ1-4|few|TRBV6-6|TRBD1
CASSYGRGREKLFF
TGTGCCAGCAGTTACGGCAGGGGGCGTGAAAAACTGTTTTTT
>TRBJ1-2|many|TRBV24-1|.
CATVGGGYTF
TGTGCCACCGTAGGAGGGGGCTACACCTTC
>TRBJ1-1|many|TRBV2|.
CASSVTANTEAFF
TGTGCCAGCAGTGTAACAGCGAACACTGAAGCTTTCTTT
>TRBJ2-1|many|TRBV12-3/TRBV12-4|.
CASSLRDTYNEQFF
TGTGCCAGCAGTCTACGGGACACCTACAATGAGCAGTTCTTC
>TRBJ2-3|few|TRBV5-1|.
CASSLYEQGAVDTQYF
TGCGCCAGCAGCTTATACGAACAGGGAGCCGTAGATACGCAGTATTTT
>TRBJ2-3|many|TRBV9|TRBD2
CASSILAGGTTDTQYF
TGTGCCAGCAGCATCCTAGCGGGGGGGACCACAGATACGCAGTATTTT
>TRBJ2-3|many|TRBV27|.
CASSLKGSDTQYF
TGTGCCAGCAGTTTAAAGGGCTCTGATACGCAGTATTTT
>TRBJ2-1|many|TRBV11-3|.
CASSLGRSSYNEQFF
TGTGCCAGCAGCTTAGGAAGGAGCTCCTACAATGAGCAGTTCTTC